These 6 T cell receptor beta chains were sequenced from one sample in a study of PD-1 blockade in classical Hodgkin lymphoma. Stated time point: newly diagnosed, previously untreated cHL patient sample. The assay was immunoSEQ multiplex PCR, and TCRdb's table has in-frame clones only and misses some. This sample has approximately 45,000 clones, with just over 90% found just once. The sequencing input was peripheral blood mononuclear cells (PBMCs). These receptors were obtained from a human donor with classical Hodgkin lymphoma.

V gene TRBV28 combines with J gene TRBJ2-5; D not resolved. Germline loops: CDR1 MDHEN, CDR2 SYDVKM. The CDR3 spans 14 residues. V was clipped by 3 bases and J by 1 base, with 9 bases between them. The DNA of the CDR3 is TGTGCCAGCAGTTTTATTAGCAGCCAAGAGACCCAGTACTTC. This gives the protein CASSFISSQETQYF.

This chain joins TRBV5-1 and TRBJ2-4; a possible D gene is TRBD1 (6 bases). The germline V gene has CDR1 SGHRS and CDR2 YFSETQ. The CDR3 has 13 residues. Trimming removed 4 bases from V and 8 bases from J, with 13 bases in between. For the CDR3, the DNA is TGCGCCAGCAGCAGGGGGACCCCGGACATTCAGTACTTC. Translating gives CASSRGTPDIQYF.

The rearrangement links TRBV28 to TRBJ2-5; D is possibly TRBD2 (5 bases). Deletions cut 4 bases from V and 1 base from J, with 16 bases between. The CDR3 has 16 amino acids. Looked up from germline, CDR1 is MDHEN and CDR2 is SYDVKM. CDR3 protein: CASSSPGLFSQETQYF. The CDR3 coding sequence is TGTGCCAGCAGTTCTCCCGGACTTTTTTCCCAAGAGACCCAGTACTTC.

This chain uses TRBV2 with TRBJ2-2, with D possibly matching TRBD2 (6 bases). This CDR3 is built from 14 residues. Germline CDR1 SNHLY, CDR2 FYNNEI. The V and J ends lost 5 bases and 6 bases respectively, with 13 bases between them. CDR3 sequence: CASSWDLRSGELFF. CDR3 DNA sequence: TGTGCCAGCAGTTGGGACTTACGCTCCGGGGAGCTGTTTTTT. The variable domain in full, with the rest retrieved from reference TRBV2 and TRBJ2-2, is EPEVTQTPSHQVTQMGQEVILRCVPISNHLYFYWYRQILGQKVEFLVSFYNNEISEKSEIFDDQFSVERPDGSNFTLKIRSTKLEDSAMYFCASSWDLRSGELFFGEGSRLTVL.

This clone was recorded only once. The rearrangement links TRBV28 to TRBJ1-1; D gene uncertain. This CDR3 spans 13 amino acids. Trimming pared 6 bases from V and 10 bases from J, leaving 18 bases between. The germline V gene encodes CDR1 MDHEN and CDR2 SYDVKM. CDR3 sequence (DNA): TGTGCCAGCAGAACACCCGGCGTGTCCGGAGCTTTCTTT. Protein: CASRTPGVSGAFF.

V usage is TRBV6-1 and J usage is TRBJ2-7, with 14 bases matching TRBD2. Germline V lookup: CDR1 MNHNS, CDR2 SASEGT. CDR3 size: 15 residues. V dropped 7 bases and J dropped 2; count of bases not matched to a gene: 4. As DNA, the CDR3 is TGTGCCAGCAATACGGGACTAGCGGGAGCCTACGAGCAGTACTTC. Translation gives CASNTGLAGAYEQYF.